A selection of T cell receptor beta chains follows, all from one sample in a study of blood T cell repertoires in COVID-19. Clones were read by immunoSEQ multiplex PCR, and TCRdb kept only the in-frame ones, dropping some. The data show roughly 48,000 clones, with 75% to 80% seen just once and about 19% held by the top ten. Material for sequencing was peripheral blood. Receptors originate from a human donor with active or convalescent COVID-19. The donor label of this sample is uncertain. Both conserved end residues are part of each CDR3. The D gene is left open where the match is weak. Expanded clones get a size class; other rows say once, few or many, or leave the size out.

TRBD2,NA,TRBJ2-1,TRBV7-2,CASSFAGGHNEQFF,TGTGCCAGCAGCTTCGCGGGAGGGCACAATGAGCAGTTCTTC
TRBD2,NA,TRBJ2-1,TRBV30,CAWGTSQYYNEQFF,TGTGCCTGGGGGACTAGCCAATACTACAATGAGCAGTTCTTC
NA,NA,TRBJ2-7,TRBV27,CASSSTGTKSSYEQYF,TGTGCCAGCAGTTCAACCGGGACAAAGAGCTCCTACGAGCAGTACTTC
TRBD1,NA,TRBJ1-5,TRBV3-1/TRBV3-2,CASSPTGQGGRQPQHF,TGTGCCAGCAGCCCCACCGGCCAGGGGGGCCGACAGCCCCAGCATTTT
TRBD2,NA,TRBJ2-2,TRBV29-1,CSVLETSGSGAGELFF,TGCAGCGTTCTGGAGACTAGCGGGAGTGGCGCCGGGGAGCTGTTTTTT
TRBD1,NA,TRBJ2-1,TRBV28,CASSFGTGRPRGSYNEQFF,TGTGCCAGCAGTTTCGGGACAGGGCGGCCCCGGGGCTCCTACAATGAGCAGTTCTTC
TRBD1,NA,TRBJ1-1,TRBV5-1,CASSVGQGRNTEAFF,TGCGCCAGCAGCGTAGGACAGGGAAGGAACACTGAAGCTTTCTTT
TRBD1,NA,TRBJ2-7,TRBV5-1,CASSLAGQGTYEQYF,TGCGCCAGCAGCTTGGCGGGACAGGGAACTTACGAGCAGTACTTC
TRBD2,NA,TRBJ2-3,TRBV6-6,CASSQNPTSGTSTDTQYF,TGTGCCAGCAGTCAAAACCCAACTAGCGGGACTAGCACAGATACGCAGTATTTT
TRBD1,NA,TRBJ1-2,TRBV19,CASSNQGVRGYTF,TGTGCCAGTAGTAACCAGGGGGTGAGGGGCTACACCTTC
NA,NA,TRBJ1-5,TRBV7-2,CASSPHPWEGQPQHF,TGTGCCAGCAGCCCCCACCCGTGGGAGGGTCAGCCCCAGCATTTT
NA,NA,TRBJ2-7,TRBV5-1,CASSLSWQGGEQYF,TGCGCCAGCAGCTTAAGTTGGCAGGGGGGCGAGCAGTACTTC
NA,NA,TRBJ1-1,TRBV21-1,CASGGAGEGTEAFF,TGTGCCAGCGGGGGTGCGGGGGAAGGGACTGAAGCTTTCTTT
TRBD1,NA,TRBJ2-6,TRBV18,CASSPPGTGGDRGLTFSGANVLTF,TGTGCCAGCTCACCACCCGGGACAGGGGGTGATCGAGGACTAACTTTTTCCGGGGCCAACGTCCTGACTTTC
TRBD1,NA,TRBJ1-6,TRBV19,CASRGTGSSYNSPLHF,TGTGCCAGTAGGGGGACAGGGAGCTCCTATAATTCACCCCTCCACTTT
NA,once,TRBJ2-1,TRBV11-3,CASSLFLGSYNEQFF,TGTGCCAGCAGCTTATTCCTAGGCTCCTACAATGAGCAGTTCTTC
NA,NA,TRBJ1-4,TRBV28,CASKPQGNEKLFF,TGTGCCAGCAAGCCACAGGGAAATGAAAAACTGTTTTTT
NA,NA,TRBJ1-4,TRBV19,CASTSLTATNEKLFF,TGTGCCAGTACCTCTTTGACAGCAACTAATGAAAAACTGTTTTTT
NA,NA,TRBJ2-7,TRBV4-1,CASSFRDTEHYEQYF,TGCGCCAGCAGCTTCCGGGACACGGAACACTACGAGCAGTACTTC
NA,NA,TRBJ2-2,TRBV18,CASSPLSERSVGELFF,TGTGCCAGCTCACCCTTGAGCGAGCGGAGCGTCGGGGAGCTGTTTTTT
TRBD1,NA,TRBJ2-7,TRBV6-6,CASLTHRGYEQYF,TGTGCCAGCCTCACTCACAGGGGCTACGAGCAGTACTTC
NA,NA,TRBJ1-4,TRBV20-1,CSASGQLNEKLFF,TGCAGTGCTAGTGGACAGCTTAATGAAAAACTGTTTTTT
NA,once,TRBJ2-2,TRBV9,CASSVGAGMGTGELFF,TGTGCCAGCAGCGTAGGGGCGGGAATGGGCACCGGGGAGCTGTTTTTT
NA,NA,TRBJ2-2,TRBV14,CASSQGPRVGELFF,TGTGCCAGCAGCCAAGGCCCGCGGGTCGGGGAGCTGTTTTTT
TRBD2,many,TRBJ2-2,TRBV24-1,CATSDLGQSGRNTGELFF,TGTGCCACCAGTGATTTGGGTCAAAGCGGGAGGAACACCGGGGAGCTGTTTTTT
NA,once,TRBJ2-7,TRBV10-3,CAISESGQDYEQYF,TGTGCCATCAGTGAGTCAGGACAAGACTACGAGCAGTACTTC
TRBD1,NA,TRBJ1-4,TRBV9,CASSARRGREEKLFF,TGTGCCAGCAGCGCACGAAGGGGGCGCGAAGAAAAACTGTTTTTT
NA,NA,TRBJ1-2,TRBV28,CASSLPRRGANYGYTF,TGTGCCAGCAGTTTGCCCCGGAGGGGCGCTAACTATGGCTACACCTTC
TRBD1,once,TRBJ2-5,TRBV7-8,CASSYRDRVGETQYF,TGTGCCAGCAGCTACCGGGACAGGGTAGGAGAGACCCAGTACTTC
TRBD2,NA,TRBJ2-1,TRBV19,CASKSRLAGYNEQFF,TGTGCCAGTAAATCGCGGCTAGCGGGGTACAATGAGCAGTTCTTC
NA,once,TRBJ1-2,TRBV12-3/TRBV12-4,CASSFTQGSYTF,TGTGCCAGCAGTTTCACACAGGGTAGCTACACCTTC
TRBD2,NA,TRBJ2-3,TRBV30,CAWNPPRLAGGRGDTQYF,TGTGCCTGGAACCCTCCGCGGCTAGCGGGAGGGCGTGGGGATACGCAGTATTTT
TRBD2,NA,TRBJ2-7,TRBV7-8,CASRSGLAGYEQYF,TGTGCCAGCAGGTCTGGACTAGCGGGGTACGAGCAGTACTTC
TRBD2,once,TRBJ2-7,TRBV7-3,CASSLGRLAGSNEQYF,TGTGCCAGCAGCTTGGGCCGACTAGCGGGATCGAACGAGCAGTACTTC
TRBD1,NA,TRBJ1-3,TRBV9,CASRVGQGAGGSGNTIYF,TGTGCCAGCAGGGTGGGACAGGGGGCAGGGGGCTCTGGAAACACCATATATTTT
TRBD1,NA,TRBJ2-7,TRBV5-1,CASSTGQGGSAEQYF,TGCGCCAGCAGCACTGGACAGGGGGGCTCGGCCGAGCAGTACTTC
TRBD1,few,TRBJ2-7,TRBV15,CATSRVGQGDYEQYF,TGTGCCACCAGCAGAGTGGGACAGGGGGACTACGAGCAGTACTTC
NA,NA,TRBJ1-4,TRBV28,CASSRYRDISNEKLFF,TGTGCCAGCAGTCGATACCGGGACATTTCGAATGAAAAACTGTTTTTT
NA,NA,TRBJ1-2,TRBV24-1,CATSDPRGSYGYTF,TGTGCCACCAGTGATCCCCGGGGTAGCTATGGCTACACCTTC
TRBD2,NA,TRBJ2-5,TRBV9,CASSVGREVQTQYF,TGTGCCAGCAGCGTAGGGCGGGAGGTGCAGACCCAGTACTTC
NA,NA,TRBJ2-7,TRBV10-3,CAISDLLGRGRSDEQYF,TGTGCCATCAGTGACCTCCTGGGGCGGGGGCGATCGGACGAGCAGTACTTC
NA,NA,TRBJ2-1,TRBV6-1,CASSELVAPGNEQFF,TGTGCCAGCAGTGAATTAGTAGCTCCTGGCAATGAGCAGTTCTTC
TRBD2,few,TRBJ2-1,TRBV19,CASSTRLAGRYNEQFF,TGTGCCAGTAGTACCAGACTAGCGGGCCGATACAATGAGCAGTTCTTC
TRBD2,once,TRBJ2-3,TRBV4-1,CASSPGLAGPTDTQYF,TGCGCCAGCAGCCCAGGACTAGCGGGACCCACAGATACGCAGTATTTT
TRBD2,few,TRBJ2-2,TRBV7-3,CASSLTPGGGNTGELFF,TGTGCCAGCAGCTTAACCCCCGGGGGGGGAAACACCGGGGAGCTGTTTTTT
TRBD1,NA,TRBJ2-7,TRBV11-2,CASSPRTGSYEQYF,TGTGCCAGCAGCCCAAGGACAGGGTCCTACGAGCAGTACTTC